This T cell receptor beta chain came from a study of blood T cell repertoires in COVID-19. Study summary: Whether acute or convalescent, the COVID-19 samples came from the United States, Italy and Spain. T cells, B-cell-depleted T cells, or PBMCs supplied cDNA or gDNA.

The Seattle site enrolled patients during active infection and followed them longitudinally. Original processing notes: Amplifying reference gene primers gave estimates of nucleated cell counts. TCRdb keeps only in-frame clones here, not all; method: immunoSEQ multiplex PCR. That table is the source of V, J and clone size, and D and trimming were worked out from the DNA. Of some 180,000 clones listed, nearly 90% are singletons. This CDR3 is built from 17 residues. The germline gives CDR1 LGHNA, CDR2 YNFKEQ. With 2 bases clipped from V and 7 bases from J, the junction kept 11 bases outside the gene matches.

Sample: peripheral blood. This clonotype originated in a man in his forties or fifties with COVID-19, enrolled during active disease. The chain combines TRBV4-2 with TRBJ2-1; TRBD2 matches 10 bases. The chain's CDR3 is CASSQWVSGGAGNEQFF. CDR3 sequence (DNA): TGTGCCAGCAGCCAATGGGTCAGCGGGGGGGCCGGGAATGAGCAGTTCTTC.